This T cell receptor beta chain came from a study of spatial heterogeneity in lung cancer. Study details: Detection of beta-chain sequences consistently exceeded that of alpha-chain sequences. There were, on average, more than 8.5 raw-read appearances for each unique TCR and UMI combination.

Documented time point: sample taken at primary tumor resection. Sequencing covered unsorted whole RNA taken from tumor, nontumor lung or frozen PBMC. This clonotype appeared many times. This CDR3 is 13 amino acids long. Germline CDR1 and CDR2: SGHTA and FQGNSA. Between the trimmed V and J ends, which lost 4 bases and 3 bases, there was a span of 8 bases. Each TCR cDNA molecule carried a unique molecular identifier. TCRdb used MiXCR to reprocess the 5' RACE reads, holding one entry per CDR3 protein. The table includes more than 60,000 distinct CDR3 sequences, around 7.3% detected once. This sequence was found in a male donor with early-stage non-small cell lung cancer. The chain is built from TRBV7-2 and TRBJ2-3; D call uncertain. The source material was PBMCs, sampled at surgery. CDR3 residues: CASSYFSTDTQYF. The CDR3 bases are TGTGCCAGCAGCTACTTCAGTACAGATACGCAGTATTTT.